The 28 T cell receptor beta chains presented below share a single source sample, sequenced in a study of monozygotic twins with inflammatory bowel disease (dated by TCRdb to between 2018 and 2021). Libraries were built with 5' RACE. Sequenced using an Illumina HiSeq 2500. Reprocessed by TCRdb, the reads give a single entry per CDR3 protein sequence, without DNA. The table for this sample shows a few hundred thousand distinct CDR3 sequences. Approximately 2.4% of the sample comes from the top ten. Sequences were obtained from blood. The receptors come from a human donor with ulcerative colitis or Crohn's disease, or a healthy co-twin of an affected twin (not recorded which).

The chain combines TRBV5-1 with TRBJ2-4; TCRdb's assignment of TRBD1 cannot be checked, as there is no DNA. Germline V gene lookup returns CDR1 SGHRS and CDR2 YFSETQ. This CDR3 is built from 14 residues. CDR3 amino acids: CASNLGGQQNIQYF.

This chain joins TRBV6-2 or TRBV6-3 and TRBJ1-5; TCRdb lists TRBD1, though no DNA is available to test this call. Germline loops: CDR1 MNHEY, CDR2 SVGEGT. This CDR3 contains 15 residues. The CDR3 sequence: CASTRDARGNQPQHF.

This chain links TRBV11-2 with TRBJ1-5; TCRdb calls TRBD1, which cannot be checked without DNA. Germline V gene data show CDR1 as SGHAT and CDR2 as FQNNGV. This CDR3 comprises 14 residues. CDR3 amino acids: CASSMDRAGQPQHF.

This rearrangement joins TRBV5-4 to TRBJ2-4; TCRdb designates TRBD1, a call that cannot be tested without DNA. Germline lookup yields CDR1 SGHNT and CDR2 YYREEE (reference sequence). CDR3 length equals 15 residues. CDR3 sequence reads: CASSPDRGTKNIQYF.

The V and J genes are TRBV7-2 and TRBJ2-3; TCRdb lists TRBD1, though no DNA is available to test this call. The CDR3 covers 14 residues. Germline CDR1 reads SGHTA; CDR2 reads FQGNSA. CDR3 region: CASSRTWAADTQYF.

The chain has TRBV7-3 and TRBJ2-3. CDR3 length: 14 residues. The germline gives CDR1 SGHTA, CDR2 FQGTGA. The CDR3 here is CASSLTGLTDTQYF.

The chain joins TRBV20-1 to TRBJ1-5; TCRdb calls TRBD1, which cannot be checked without DNA. CDR1 is DFQATT, CDR2 SNEGSKA, per germline (reference sequence). This CDR3 has 15 amino acids. The CDR3 sequence: CSAPTPGPRNQPRHF.

The V gene is TRBV4-1, the J gene TRBJ1-5; TCRdb indicates TRBD1, and absent DNA this call remains unverified. Germline V gene data show CDR1 as MGHRA and CDR2 as YSYEKL. The CDR3 has 16 amino acids. The CDR3 loop reads CASSQESAGGNQPQHF.

This rearrangement joins TRBV4-3 to TRBJ2-1; TCRdb's D call of TRBD2 is untestable without DNA. Germline values: CDR1 LGHNA, CDR2 YSLEER. The CDR3 consists of 18 residues. CDR3 amino acids: CASSQLFIGTSSYNEQFF.

The chain employs TRBV20-1 and TRBJ1-4. Germline CDR1 is DFQATT and CDR2 is SNEGSKA (reference sequence). CDR3 size: 14 residues. The CDR3: CSARGVSVDEKLFF.

The chain recombines TRBV9 with TRBJ2-3; TCRdb calls TRBD2, which cannot be checked without DNA. The CDR3 is 16 residues long. CDR1 is SGDLS and CDR2 is YYNGEE in the germline V gene. The chain's CDR3 is CASSEGTSGGGDTQYF.

The chain uses TRBV5-5 and TRBJ2-5. Germline values: CDR1 SGHKS, CDR2 YYEKEE (reference sequence). CDR3 length: 14 amino acids. Here the CDR3 reads CASSLAGNQETQYF.

V usage is TRBV5-1 and J usage is TRBJ2-3; the D call of TRBD2 rests on TCRdb alone, since no DNA is present to check it. There are 15 residues in the CDR3. Looked up from germline, CDR1 is SGHRS and CDR2 is YFSETQ. This chain's CDR3 is CASGLLAAGPNTQYF.

V and J are TRBV7-2 and TRBJ2-5; TCRdb proposes TRBD1, but this gene call is untestable without DNA. Germline values: CDR1 SGHTA, CDR2 FQGNSA. The CDR3 totals 15 residues. The chain's CDR3 is CASTLAGGPRETQYF.

V gene TRBV6-4 combines with J gene TRBJ1-4; the D gene TCRdb calls, TRBD1, cannot be checked with no DNA. CDR1 and CDR2 from the germline V gene are MRHNA and SNTAGT. The CDR3 extends over 18 amino acids. CDR3 protein: CASRGVGRDTSTNEKLFF.

This chain joins TRBV7-2 and TRBJ1-2; TCRdb gives TRBD1 as the D gene, but with no DNA this cannot be confirmed. The CDR3 spans 13 residues. Per the germline V gene, CDR1 is SGHTA and CDR2 is FQGNSA. The CDR3 loop reads CASSPRGGRGYTF.

V usage is TRBV6-1 and J usage is TRBJ1-1. This CDR3 spans 14 amino acids. Germline CDR1 is MNHNS and CDR2 is SASEGT. CDR3 sequence: CASSLYQEDTEAFF.

The chain links TRBV20-1 to TRBJ2-7; absent DNA, TCRdb's TRBD2 call cannot be checked. Germline lookup yields CDR1 DFQATT and CDR2 SNEGSKA (reference sequence). The CDR3 length is 16 residues. CDR3 loop: CSARGYLTSGVREQYF.

This chain joins TRBV5-1 and TRBJ1-1; TCRdb selects TRBD1, and the lack of DNA leaves this call unchecked. The CDR3 extends over 14 amino acids. Per germline, CDR1 SGHRS and CDR2 YFSETQ. CDR3 protein: CASSAGNGGTEAFF.

The gene calls are TRBV5-1 and TRBJ2-7; TCRdb's D call, TRBD1, is unchecked because there is no DNA. Per germline, CDR1 SGHRS and CDR2 YFSETQ. The CDR3 runs 14 residues. The CDR3 here is CASSRQTGGNEQYF.

The chain recombines TRBV12-3 or TRBV12-4 with TRBJ1-1; the D call of TRBD1 rests on TCRdb alone, since no DNA is present to check it. The CDR3 is made up of 16 amino acids. CDR3 protein: CASSPTRQPLNTEAFF.

V is TRBV9 and J is TRBJ2-1; TCRdb selects TRBD2, and the lack of DNA leaves this call unchecked. In germline, CDR1 is SGDLS, CDR2 YYNGEE. This CDR3 is 18 amino acids long. This CDR3 is CASSVRLAGAAGYNEQFF.

This sequence joins TRBV20-1 and TRBJ2-1; TCRdb's D gene call, TRBD2, goes unchecked for lack of DNA. Per germline, CDR1 DFQATT and CDR2 SNEGSKA (reference sequence). CDR3 length equals 14 residues. CDR3 amino acids: CSARRASGYNEQFF.

The CDR3 sequence is CASSDYRGNEQFF. The chain uses TRBV6-4 and TRBJ2-1; TCRdb's D call, TRBD1, is unchecked because there is no DNA. This CDR3 region has 13 residues. The V gene's germline CDR1 is MRHNA and CDR2 SNTAGT.

The V and J genes are TRBV24-1 and TRBJ2-2. The CDR3 is 14 amino acids. The germline gives CDR1 KGHDR, CDR2 SFDVKD. CDR3 sequence reads: CATTTEANTGELFF.

CDR3 protein: CASSSAGTASGNTIYF. This sequence joins TRBV7-2 and TRBJ1-3; TCRdb's D gene call, TRBD1, goes unchecked for lack of DNA. Germline V gene data show CDR1 as SGHTA and CDR2 as FQGNSA. The CDR3 has 16 amino acids.

The chain couples TRBV7-9 to TRBJ2-5; TCRdb's D call, TRBD1, is unchecked because there is no DNA. This CDR3 has 15 residues. The V gene's germline CDR1 is SEHNR and CDR2 FQNEAQ (reference sequence). The CDR3 loop reads CASSFGTGYQETQYF.

The chain couples TRBV7-6 to TRBJ1-6; without DNA, the TCRdb call of TRBD1 cannot be checked. The germline V gene has CDR1 SGHVS and CDR2 FNYEAQ. The CDR3 totals 17 residues. CDR3 protein: CASSLAQGGQGNSPLHF.